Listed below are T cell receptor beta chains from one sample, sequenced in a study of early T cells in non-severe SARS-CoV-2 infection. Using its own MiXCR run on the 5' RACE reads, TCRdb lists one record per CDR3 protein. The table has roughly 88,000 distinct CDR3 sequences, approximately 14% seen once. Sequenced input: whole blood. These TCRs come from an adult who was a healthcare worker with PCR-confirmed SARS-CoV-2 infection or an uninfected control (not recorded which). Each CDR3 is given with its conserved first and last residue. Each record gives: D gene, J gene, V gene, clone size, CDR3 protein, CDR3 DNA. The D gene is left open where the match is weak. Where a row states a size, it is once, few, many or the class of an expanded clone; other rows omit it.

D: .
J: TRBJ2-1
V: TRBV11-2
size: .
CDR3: CASSFGQTSSYNEQFF
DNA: TGTGCCAGCAGCTTCGGACAGACGAGCTCCTACAATGAGCAGTTCTTC

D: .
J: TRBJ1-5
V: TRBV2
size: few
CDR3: CASSVSQPQHF
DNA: TGTGCCAGCAGTGTTAGTCAGCCCCAGCATTTT

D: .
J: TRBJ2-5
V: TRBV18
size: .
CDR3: CASSPGQEETQYF
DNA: TGTGCCAGCTCACCTGGGCAAGAAGAGACCCAGTACTTC

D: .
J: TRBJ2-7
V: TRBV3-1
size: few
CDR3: CASSQGGSTYEQYF
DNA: TGTGCCAGCAGCCAAGGCGGCAGTACCTACGAGCAGTACTTC

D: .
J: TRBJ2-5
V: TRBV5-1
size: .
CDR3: CASSRGGETQYF
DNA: TGCGCCAGCAGCAGGGGAGGAGAGACCCAGTACTTC

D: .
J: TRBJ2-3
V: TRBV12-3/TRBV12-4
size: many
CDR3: CASSRSTDTQYF
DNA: TGTGCCAGCAGCCGTAGCACAGATACGCAGTATTTT

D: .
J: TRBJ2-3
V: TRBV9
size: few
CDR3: CASSVVAGASDTQYF
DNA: TGTGCCAGCAGCGTAGTTGCAGGGGCGTCAGATACGCAGTATTTT

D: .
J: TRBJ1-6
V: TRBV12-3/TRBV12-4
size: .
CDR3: CASSSQGNSPLHF
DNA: TGTGCCAGCAGTTCTCAGGGGAATTCACCCCTCCACTTT

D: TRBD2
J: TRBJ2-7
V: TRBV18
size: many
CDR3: CASSPTRGSSYEQYF
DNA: TGTGCCAGCTCACCAACGCGGGGGAGCTCCTACGAGCAGTACTTC

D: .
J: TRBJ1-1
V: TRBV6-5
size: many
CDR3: CASRGNTEVFF
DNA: TGTGCCAGCAGGGGGAACACTGAAGTTTTCTTT

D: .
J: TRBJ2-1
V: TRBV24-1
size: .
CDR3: CATSEHTGNEQFF
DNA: TGTGCCACCAGTGAGCATACAGGGAACGAGCAGTTCTTC

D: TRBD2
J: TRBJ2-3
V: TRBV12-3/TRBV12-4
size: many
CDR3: CASSFAGDSRTDTQYF
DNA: TGTGCCAGCAGTTTTGCGGGGGATTCGCGCACAGATACGCAGTATTTT

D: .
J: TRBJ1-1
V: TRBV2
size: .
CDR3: CASSGSGMNTEAFF
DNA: TGTGCCAGCAGTGGGTCGGGAATGAACACTGAAGCTTTCTTT

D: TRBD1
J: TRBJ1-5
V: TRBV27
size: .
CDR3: CASSPRDRENQPQHF
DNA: TGTGCCAGCAGTCCCCGGGACAGGGAAAATCAGCCCCAGCATTTT

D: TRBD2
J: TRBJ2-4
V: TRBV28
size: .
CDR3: CASSRSLLAGGFQYF
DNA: TGTGCCAGCAGCCGGAGCTTACTAGCGGGGGGCTTTCAGTACTTC

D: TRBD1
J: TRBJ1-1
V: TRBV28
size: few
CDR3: CASSWPRTGETEAFF
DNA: TGTGCCAGCAGCTGGCCCCGGACAGGGGAGACTGAAGCTTTCTTT

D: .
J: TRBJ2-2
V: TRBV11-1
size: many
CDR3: CASSLENTGELFF
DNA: TGTGCCAGCAGCTTAGAGAACACCGGGGAGCTGTTTTTT

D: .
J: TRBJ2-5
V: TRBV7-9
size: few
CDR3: CASSFPDGSQETQYF
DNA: TGTGCCAGCAGCTTCCCGGACGGTAGCCAAGAGACCCAGTACTTC

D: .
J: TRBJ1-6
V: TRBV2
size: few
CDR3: CASSTGVRLAPDSPLHF
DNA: TGTGCCAGCAGCACAGGCGTACGTCTAGCTCCTGATTCACCCCTCCACTTT

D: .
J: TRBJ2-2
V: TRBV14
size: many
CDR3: CASSQEESANTGELFF
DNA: TGTGCCAGCAGCCAAGAAGAATCGGCGAACACCGGGGAGCTGTTTTTT

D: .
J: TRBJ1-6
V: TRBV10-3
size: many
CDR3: CAISESDSYNSPLHF
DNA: TGTGCCATCAGTGAGTCGGACAGTTATAATTCACCCCTCCACTTT

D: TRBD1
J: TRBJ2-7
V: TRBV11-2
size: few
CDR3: CASSSSTGSYEQYF
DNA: TGTGCCAGCAGCTCGTCGACAGGGTCCTACGAGCAGTACTTC

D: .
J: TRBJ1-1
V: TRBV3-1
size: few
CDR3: CASTKPGNTEAFF
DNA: TGTGCCAGCACCAAACCTGGAAACACTGAAGCTTTCTTT

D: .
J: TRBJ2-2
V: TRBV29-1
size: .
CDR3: CSADGWSGELFF
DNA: TGCAGCGCAGACGGCTGGAGCGGGGAGCTGTTTTTT

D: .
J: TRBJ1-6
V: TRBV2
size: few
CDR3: CASSDWQGGSPLHF
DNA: TGTGCCAGCAGTGACTGGCAGGGCGGTTCACCCCTCCACTTT

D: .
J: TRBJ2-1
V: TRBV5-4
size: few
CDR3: CASSLSAANEQFF
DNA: TGTGCCAGCAGCTTGTCGGCTGCCAATGAGCAGTTCTTC

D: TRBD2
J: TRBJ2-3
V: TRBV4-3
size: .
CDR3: CASSQGSGGTDTQYF
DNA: TGCGCCAGCAGCCAAGGTAGCGGGGGAACAGATACGCAGTATTTT

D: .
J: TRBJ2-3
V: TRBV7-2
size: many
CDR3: CASSLALTRPSTDTQYF
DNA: TGTGCCAGCAGCTTAGCGCTAACGAGACCTAGCACAGATACGCAGTATTTT

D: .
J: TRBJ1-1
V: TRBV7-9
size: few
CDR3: CASSFTGNNTEAFF
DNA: TGTGCCAGCAGCTTTACAGGTAACAACACTGAAGCTTTCTTT

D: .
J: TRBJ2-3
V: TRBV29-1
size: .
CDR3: CSVVGGTDTQYF
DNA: TGCAGCGTTGTAGGGGGTACAGATACGCAGTATTTT

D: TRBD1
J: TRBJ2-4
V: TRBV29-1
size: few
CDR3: CSAMGQLANIQYF
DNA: TGCAGCGCGATGGGACAGCTAGCAAACATTCAGTACTTC

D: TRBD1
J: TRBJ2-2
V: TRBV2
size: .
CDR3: CASSETGKDTGELFF
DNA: TGTGCCAGCAGTGAGACAGGGAAAGACACCGGGGAGCTGTTTTTT

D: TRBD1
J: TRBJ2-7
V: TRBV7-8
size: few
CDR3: CASSIDRATYEQYF
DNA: TGTGCCAGCAGCATCGACAGGGCCACCTACGAGCAGTACTTC

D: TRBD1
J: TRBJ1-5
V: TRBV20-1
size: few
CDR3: CSAQGQVTQPQHF
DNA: TGCAGTGCGCAGGGACAGGTTACACAGCCCCAGCATTTT

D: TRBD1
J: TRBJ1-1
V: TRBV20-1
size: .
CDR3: CSARHRGRSTEAFF
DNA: TGCAGTGCTAGGCACAGGGGAAGGAGCACTGAAGCTTTCTTT